This T cell receptor (beta chain) was recorded in a study of T cell changes during pregnancy in multiple sclerosis. This clone was seen more than once but under ten times. The germline CDR1 and CDR2 sequences are MRHNA and SNTAGT. Trimming removed 4 bases at V and 3 bases at J, with 9 bases between. The CDR3 totals 13 residues. Profiled with immunoSEQ multiplex PCR; TCRdb holds only in-frame clones, not every one. The data hold 30,000 to 40,000 clones, with 70% to 90% observed a single time. The source material was CD8+ T cells from peripheral blood mononuclear cells, sampled in the third trimester of pregnancy. The chain links TRBV6-4 to TRBJ1-1; tentative D call: TRBD1 (6 bases). The TCR originated in a female donor with multiple sclerosis, enrolled in a pregnancy study. CDR3 protein: CASSAGGHTEAFF. The CDR3 DNA sequence: TGTGCCAGCAGTGCCGGGGGGCACACTGAAGCTTTCTTT.